These 10 T cell receptor beta chains share one sample of origin, sequenced in a study of regulatory and conventional T cells in RAG deficiency. Genomic DNA came from blood conventional CD4+ T cells gated CD25-low CD127-high. The protocol was immunoSEQ multiplex PCR, while the TCRdb copy is restricted to in-frame clones and leaves out a portion. The sample contains approximately 30,000 clones, approximately 96% of which appear only once. The data were also submitted as part of a second study, on regulatory T cells. This second study notes: The PCR used 52 TRBV and 13 TRBJ primers.

What was sequenced was CD25- CD4+ T cells sorted from blood. All receptors derive from a human donor in good health.

The J gene is TRBJ1-5, the V gene TRBV4-2, with D unresolved. Trimming pared 4 bases from V and 2 bases from J, leaving 21 bases between. The CDR3 covers 18 residues. CDR1 LGHNA and CDR2 YNFKEQ come from the germline V gene. The CDR3 protein is CASSRAGSGELGNQPQHF. In DNA, the CDR3 is TGTGCCAGCAGCCGAGCGGGCTCGGGAGAATTGGGCAATCAGCCCCAGCATTTT.

The chain has TRBV18 and TRBJ2-1; 11 bases match TRBD2. This CDR3 has 15 residues. CDR1 and CDR2 from the germline V gene are KGHSH and LQKENI. V dropped 2 bases and J dropped 9; count of bases not matched to a gene: 6. The CDR3 region is CASSPTSGRFGEQFF. CDR3 nucleotides: TGTGCCAGCTCACCAACTAGCGGGAGATTCGGTGAGCAGTTCTTC.

A word on this clone: The sample contains more than one DNA sequence encoding this CDR3. V gene TRBV30 combines with J gene TRBJ1-1, with 7 bases identical to TRBD1. Germline CDR1 and CDR2: GTSNPN and SVGIG (reference sequence). The CDR3 runs 13 residues. V dropped 1 base and J dropped 5; count of bases not matched to a gene: 4. The CDR3 bases are TGTGCCTGGAGTGACAGGGGAGGAACTGAAGCTTTCTTT. It codes for CAWSDRGGTEAFF.

The CDR3 protein is CASSQEGTAGNTIYF. CDR3 DNA sequence: TGCGCCAGCAGCCAAGAAGGGACAGCTGGAAACACCATATATTTT. The V gene is TRBV4-1, the J gene TRBJ1-3; 7 positions match TRBD1. Germline V gene data show CDR1 as MGHRA and CDR2 as YSYEKL. This CDR3 comprises 15 residues. J gave up 2 bases and V 0 bases, and 1 base lay outside the gene matches.

The chain combines TRBV4-2 with TRBJ1-5; TRBD1 might be the D (6 bases). The germline V and J ends were trimmed by 1 base and 7 bases, with 14 bases remaining between them. From germline, CDR1 is LGHNA and CDR2 YNFKEQ. The CDR3 is 15 residues long. This chain's CDR3 is CASSQVQGLSQPQHF. CDR3 coding DNA: TGTGCCAGCAGCCAAGTACAGGGATTAAGCCAGCCCCAGCATTTT.

The rearrangement joins TRBV5-1 to TRBJ2-5; D not resolved. Germline CDR1 reads SGHRS; CDR2 reads YFSETQ. The CDR3 consists of 13 residues. Trimming shortened V by 0 bases and J by 5 bases, and 8 bases separated the two germline ends. CDR3: CASSLGASETQYF. DNA of the CDR3: TGCGCCAGCAGCTTGGGGGCGAGCGAGACCCAGTACTTC.

V gene TRBV11-3 combines with J gene TRBJ2-6; TRBD1 might be the D (6 bases). CDR3 length equals 13 residues. Trimming took 8 bases from V and 1 from J, leaving 6 bases between them. Germline V CDR1 and CDR2: SGHNT, YENEEA. CDR3 amino acids: CASGTSGANVLTF. CDR3 sequence (DNA): TGTGCCAGCGGGACATCTGGGGCCAACGTCCTGACTTTC.

As for this clone: At one boundary the junction diverges from the germline segment, which might be a read error. This sample also contains other DNA sequences that code for the same CDR3. The V call is TRBV6-1, the J call TRBJ1-3, with TRBD1 matching over 11 bases. The CDR3 runs 20 residues. Germline V CDR1 and CDR2: MNHNS, SASEGT. The CDR3 coding sequence is TGTGCCAGCAGGGAAGGGGTCGGGACAGGGGGAGGGAAGTCTGGAAACACCATATATTTT. Amino acids: CASREGVGTGGGKSGNTIYF.

The chain links TRBV2 to TRBJ1-2; 9 bases match TRBD1. This CDR3 comprises 14 residues. Trimming cost V 6 bases and J 4 bases; bases outside gene matches: 6. Germline V gene sequence: CDR1 SNHLY, CDR2 FYNNEI. DNA for the CDR3: TGTGCCAGCAGCGACAGGGGGAACCTCTATGGCTACACCTTC. Translation gives CASSDRGNLYGYTF.

The rearrangement uses TRBV7-2 and TRBJ2-3; 11 bases align to TRBD2. With 5 bases clipped from V and 5 bases from J, the junction kept 6 bases outside the gene matches. The CDR3 spans 15 residues. Germline V gene lookup returns CDR1 SGHTA and CDR2 FQGNSA. As DNA, the CDR3 is TGTGCCAGCAGCACTACAGGACTAGCGGGAGATACGCAGTATTTT. Translating gives CASSTTGLAGDTQYF.